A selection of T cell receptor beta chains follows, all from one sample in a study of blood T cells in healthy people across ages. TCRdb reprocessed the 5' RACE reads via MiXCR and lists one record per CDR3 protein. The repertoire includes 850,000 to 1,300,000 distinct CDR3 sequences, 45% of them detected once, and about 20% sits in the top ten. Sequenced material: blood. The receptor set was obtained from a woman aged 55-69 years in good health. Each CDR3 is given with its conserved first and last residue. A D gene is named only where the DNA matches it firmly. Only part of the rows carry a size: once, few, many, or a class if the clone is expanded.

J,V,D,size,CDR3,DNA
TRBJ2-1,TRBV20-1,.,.,CSAPPRDFGEQFF,TGCAGTGCCCCTCCCCGAGATTTCGGAGAGCAGTTCTTC
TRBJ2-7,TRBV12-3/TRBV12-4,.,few,CASSLNRILYEQYF,TGTGCCAGCAGTTTGAACAGGATTCTCTACGAGCAGTACTTC
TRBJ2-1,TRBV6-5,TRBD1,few,CASNDRGRVNNEQFF,TGTGCCAGCAATGACAGGGGGCGGGTAAACAATGAGCAGTTCTTC
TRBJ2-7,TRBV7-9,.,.,CASSFAGNYEQYF,TGTGCCAGCAGCTTCGCAGGAAACTACGAGCAGTACTTC
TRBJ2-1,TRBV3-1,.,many,CASSQDGSSYNEQFF,TGTGCCAGCAGCCAAGACGGGAGCTCCTACAATGAGCAGTTCTTC
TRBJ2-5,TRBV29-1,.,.,CSVDMGQGETQYF,TGCAGCGTTGACATGGGGCAGGGAGAGACCCAGTACTTC
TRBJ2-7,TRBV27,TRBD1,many,CASSLSDRRYEQYF,TGTGCCAGCAGTTTATCGGACAGGAGGTACGAGCAGTACTTC
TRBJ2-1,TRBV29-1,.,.,CSVEDLQPGVEQFF,TGCAGCGTTGAAGATCTCCAACCAGGAGTTGAGCAGTTCTTC
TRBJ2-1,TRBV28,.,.,CASSWAGTSGHEQFF,TGTGCCAGCAGCTGGGCGGGGACATCGGGCCATGAGCAGTTCTTC
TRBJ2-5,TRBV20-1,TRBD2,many,CSVIAGGGTQNQETQYF,TGCAGTGTCATAGCGGGGGGAGGAACCCAAAACCAAGAGACCCAGTACTTC
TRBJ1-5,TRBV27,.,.,CASSPGRGFQPQHF,TGTGCCAGCAGTCCCGGCCGGGGTTTTCAGCCCCAGCATTTT
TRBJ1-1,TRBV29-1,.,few,CSFRGTEAFF,TGCAGCTTCAGGGGCACTGAAGCTTTCTTT
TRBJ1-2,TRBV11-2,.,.,CASSLESPGPYTF,TGTGCCAGCAGCTTAGAGTCCCCAGGACCCTACACCTTC
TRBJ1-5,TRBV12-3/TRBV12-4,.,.,CASSSFGGWGNQPQHF,TGTGCCAGCAGTTCCTTTGGGGGATGGGGCAATCAGCCCCAGCATTTT
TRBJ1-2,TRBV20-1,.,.,CSARDLQGNWYGYTF,TGCAGTGCTAGAGATCTCCAGGGGAACTGGTATGGCTACACCTTC
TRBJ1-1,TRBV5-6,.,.,CASRSRGWMNTEAFF,TGTGCCAGCAGGTCTCGAGGATGGATGAACACTGAAGCTTTCTTT
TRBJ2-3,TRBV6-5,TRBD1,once,CASSYSGVQGPDTQYF,TGTGCCAGCAGTTACTCGGGAGTACAGGGGCCCGATACGCAGTATTTT
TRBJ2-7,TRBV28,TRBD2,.,CASSKWLRTSSHEQYF,TGTGCCAGCAGTAAGTGGCTTCGGACTAGTTCCCACGAGCAGTACTTC
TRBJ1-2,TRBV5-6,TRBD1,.,CASSLGSDRVYGYTF,TGTGCCAGCAGCTTGGGGTCCGACAGGGTCTATGGCTACACCTTC
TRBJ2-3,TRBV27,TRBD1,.,CASSPHPTGVSTDTQYF,TGTGCCAGCAGTCCTCACCCGACAGGGGTCAGCACAGATACGCAGTATTTT
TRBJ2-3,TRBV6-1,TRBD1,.,CASSTRTGAADTQYF,TGTGCCAGCAGTACAAGGACAGGGGCGGCAGATACGCAGTATTTT
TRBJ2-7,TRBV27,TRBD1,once,CASSFQGAHEQYF,TGTGCCAGCAGTTTCCAGGGGGCCCACGAGCAGTACTTC
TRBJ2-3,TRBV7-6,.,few,CASSLGWRTTDTQYF,TGTGCCAGCAGCTTAGGATGGAGGACCACAGATACGCAGTATTTT
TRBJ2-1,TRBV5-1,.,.,CASSKYYNEQFF,TGCGCCAGCAGCAAATACTACAATGAGCAGTTCTTC
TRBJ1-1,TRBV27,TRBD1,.,CASSMTGGAAEAFF,TGTGCCAGCAGTATGACAGGGGGCGCAGCCGAAGCTTTCTTT
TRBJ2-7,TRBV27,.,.,CASSSGGPLYEQYF,TGTGCCAGCAGTTCAGGGGGGCCTCTCTACGAGCAGTACTTC
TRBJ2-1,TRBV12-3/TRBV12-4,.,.,CASRPSEVYNEQFF,TGTGCCAGCAGGCCTAGCGAGGTCTACAATGAGCAGTTCTTC
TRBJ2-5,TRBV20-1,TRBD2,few,CSALTSGRRETQYF,TGCAGTGCTCTGACTAGCGGGAGGCGGGAGACCCAGTACTTC
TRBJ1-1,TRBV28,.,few,CASGGWSPMNTEAFF,TGTGCCAGCGGGGGGTGGAGCCCTATGAACACTGAAGCTTTCTTT
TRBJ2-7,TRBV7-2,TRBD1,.,CASSQGQGCEQYF,TGTGCCAGCAGCCAGGGACAGGGCTGCGAGCAGTACTTC
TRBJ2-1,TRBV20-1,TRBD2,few,CSRAGEGEQFF,TGCAGCCGGGCGGGAGAGGGTGAGCAGTTCTTC
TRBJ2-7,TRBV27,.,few,CASSRTANYEQYF,TGTGCCAGCAGTCGGACAGCGAACTACGAGCAGTACTTC
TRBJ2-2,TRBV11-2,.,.,CASSPIRGWTGELFF,TGTGCCAGCAGCCCTATCCGAGGTTGGACCGGGGAGCTGTTTTTT
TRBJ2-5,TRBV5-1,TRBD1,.,CASSLDWTGSETQYF,TGCGCCAGCAGCTTGGATTGGACAGGGTCGGAGACCCAGTACTTC
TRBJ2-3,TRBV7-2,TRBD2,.,CASSIAPGGDTQYF,TGTGCCAGCAGCATAGCACCGGGGGGAGATACGCAGTATTTT
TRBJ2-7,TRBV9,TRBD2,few,CASSVLVSGRDEQYF,TGTGCCAGCAGCGTATTGGTTAGCGGGAGGGACGAGCAGTACTTC
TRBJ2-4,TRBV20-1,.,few,CSAAPGPVAKNIQYF,TGCAGTGCCGCACCAGGCCCGGTAGCCAAAAACATTCAGTACTTC
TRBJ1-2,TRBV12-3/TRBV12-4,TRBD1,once,CATRDRGGIYGYTF,TGTGCCACTCGGGACAGGGGCGGGATCTATGGCTACACCTTC
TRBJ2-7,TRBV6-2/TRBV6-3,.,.,CASSYGLSATRSDEQYF,TGTGCCAGCAGTTATGGACTCTCGGCGACCCGTTCCGACGAGCAGTACTTC
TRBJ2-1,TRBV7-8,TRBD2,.,CASSPRLAGDLNEQFF,TGTGCCAGCAGCCCCAGACTAGCGGGAGATCTCAATGAGCAGTTCTTC
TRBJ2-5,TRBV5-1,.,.,CASNLQPGHPRETQYF,TGCGCCAGCAACTTACAACCGGGACATCCGAGGGAGACCCAGTACTTC
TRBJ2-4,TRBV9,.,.,CASSAATPQGIAKNIQYF,TGTGCCAGCAGCGCAGCAACCCCACAGGGAATAGCCAAAAACATTCAGTACTTC